This section outlines one T cell receptor beta chain sequence together with its context. Original processing notes: Reference gene primer amplification gave estimated nucleated cell counts. Assay: immunoSEQ multiplex PCR; the TCRdb copy retains only in-frame clones and omits some. D and trimming were read from the DNA, whereas the V and J calls and clone size are those reported in that table. The table includes about 260,000 clones, around 89% detected once. The sample originates from a study of blood T cell repertoires in COVID-19. Trimming left V 3 bases short and J 4 bases short, with 15 bases between. Germline assignment: CDR1 KGHSH and CDR2 LQKENI. The CDR3 consists of 15 residues.

This receptor was taken from a man in his forties or fifties who had been exposed to COVID-19. Sample: PBMCs or T cells enriched from blood (not recorded which). The chain couples TRBV18 to TRBJ1-2; D possibly corresponds to TRBD1 (6 bases). The CDR3 loop is CASSPNRDPFYGYTF. For the CDR3, the DNA is TGTGCCAGCTCACCCAACAGGGACCCATTCTATGGCTACACCTTC.